Listed here are 21 T cell receptor beta chains from one sample, sequenced in a study of cytomegalovirus exposure and HLA in healthy donors. 60 Vbeta and 13 Jbeta primers were used in PCR. Only in-frame clones appear in the TCRdb table, and some are missing; sequencing was by immunoSEQ multiplex PCR. The sample shows 20,000 to 30,000 clones, 75% to 80% of them seen only once. Sequences were obtained from PBMCs. Receptors were obtained from a male donor in good health and CMV-seronegative.

Regarding this clone: A read error may account for a junction end that differs from germline. The chain uses TRBV7-9 and TRBJ1-1; D may be TRBD1 (5 bases). The germline V gene has CDR1 SEHNR and CDR2 FQNEAQ (reference sequence). There are 14 residues in the CDR3. The CDR3 protein is CSSSLTDEDTEAFF. In DNA form, the CDR3 reads TGTTCCAGCAGCCTGACAGATGAAGACACTGAAGCTTTCTTT.

The chain is built from TRBV18 and TRBJ1-1; 8 positions agree with TRBD1. Germline V gene lookup returns CDR1 KGHSH and CDR2 LQKENI. Trimming cost V 3 bases and J 6 bases; bases outside gene matches: 6. This CDR3 spans 14 amino acids. The CDR3 protein is CASSPSDREAEAFF. DNA of the CDR3: TGTGCCAGCTCACCGTCGGACAGGGAGGCTGAAGCTTTCTTT.

This clone was observed a single time. This sequence joins TRBV29-1 and TRBJ2-5, with TRBD2 matching 8 bases. The CDR3 totals 12 residues. Germline loops: CDR1 SQVTM, CDR2 ANQGSEA. J gave up 4 bases and V 4 bases, and 2 bases lay outside the gene matches. The CDR3 loop reads CSVGSGAETQYF. In DNA, the CDR3 is TGCAGCGTTGGTAGCGGGGCAGAGACCCAGTACTTC. The full variable domain, its missing parts supplied by reference TRBV29-1 and TRBJ2-5, is SAVISQKPSRDICQRGTSLTIQCQVDSQVTMMFWYRQQPGQSLTLIATANQGSEATYESGFVIDKFPISRPNLTFSTLTVSNMSPEDSSIYLCSVGSGAETQYFGPGTRLLVL.

The chain carries TRBV27 and TRBJ2-1; TRBD1 matches at 9 bases. The V gene end was trimmed by 7 bases and the J gene end by 4 bases; junction bases not matched to a gene: 8. Per germline, CDR1 MNHEY and CDR2 SMNVEV (reference sequence). The CDR3 has 15 amino acids. Written as DNA, the CDR3 is TGTGCCAGCAACGCTCTACAGGGGGCTTACAATGAGCAGTTCTTC. It is translated as CASNALQGAYNEQFF.

The chain uses TRBV7-3 and TRBJ2-3; 7 bases agree with TRBD1. The CDR3 length is 16 residues. The V segment lost 4 bases and the J segment 1 base; nucleotides outside the gene matches: 8. Per the germline V gene, CDR1 is SGHTA and CDR2 is FQGTGA. The chain's CDR3 is CASSSRTGAGTDTQYF. The CDR3, as DNA: TGTGCCAGCAGCTCACGCACAGGGGCCGGCACAGATACGCAGTATTTT.

V is TRBV7-9 and J is TRBJ1-4; no clear D gene. This CDR3 is built from 15 residues. CDR1 and CDR2 (germline): SEHNR, FQNEAQ (reference sequence). V shed 1 base and J shed 8 bases, with 14 bases lying between them. Here the CDR3 DNA reads TGTGCCAGCAGCTTAGTGCTGCTCCCTGAGGAAAAACTGTTTTTT. Its translation is CASSLVLLPEEKLFF.

The CDR3 reads CASRGDRGLSGANVLTF. Written as DNA, the CDR3 is TGTGCCAGCAGGGGGGACAGGGGGCTCTCTGGGGCCAACGTCCTGACTTTC. V usage is TRBV2 and J usage is TRBJ2-6, with TRBD1 matching 12 bases. The CDR3 consists of 17 residues. Germline CDR1 is SNHLY and CDR2 is FYNNEI. V lost 6 bases and J lost 0; bases outside the gene matches: 3.

This rearrangement joins TRBV5-1 to TRBJ2-3, with a tentative D call TRBD2 (7 bases). CDR3 length equals 14 residues. CDR1 SGHRS and CDR2 YFSETQ come from the germline V gene. The V end was cut by 2 bases, the J end by 5 bases, with 12 bases between. The CDR3 spells CASSFEGGEDTQYF. The CDR3 DNA is TGCGCCAGCAGCTTCGAGGGGGGGGAAGATACGCAGTATTTT. Full variable domain (rest looked up from reference TRBV5-1 and TRBJ2-3): KAGVTQTPRYLIKTRGQQVTLSCSPISGHRSVSWYQQTPGQGLQFLFEYFSETQRNKGNFPGRFSGRQFSNSRSEMNVSTLELGDSALYLCASSFEGGEDTQYFGPGTRLTVL.

In its sample, this clone was seen a few times. The chain employs TRBV10-3 and TRBJ1-2; maybe TRBD1 (5 bases). The germline V and J ends were trimmed by 0 bases and 6 bases, with 14 bases remaining between them. The germline CDR1 and CDR2 sequences are ENHRY and SYGVKD. This CDR3 contains 15 residues. The CDR3 here is CAISESMGQSDGYTF. The DNA of the CDR3 is TGTGCCATCAGTGAGTCGATGGGGCAATCGGATGGCTACACCTTC.

The CDR3, as DNA: TGTGCCACCAGCAGAGATTTGAGCGGGAGTGGTGAGACCCAGTACTTC. Translating it yields CATSRDLSGSGETQYF. The chain links TRBV15 to TRBJ2-5, with 8 bases identical to TRBD2. This CDR3 is 16 amino acids long. Trimming at V came to 0 bases and at J to 5 bases, leaving 8 bases not matched to a gene. CDR1 and CDR2 (germline): LNHNV, YYDKDF (reference sequence).

The rearrangement joins TRBV5-1 to TRBJ2-7; D remains unclear. This CDR3 has 14 amino acids. Germline CDR1 reads SGHRS; CDR2 reads YFSETQ. Trimming pared 2 bases from V and 7 bases from J, leaving 16 bases between. CDR3 in amino acids: CASSFAADPKEQYF. DNA for the CDR3: TGCGCCAGCAGCTTCGCGGCAGATCCTAAGGAGCAGTACTTC.

The chain has TRBV7-9 and TRBJ2-7; 10 nucleotides match TRBD1. V was clipped by 5 bases and J by 3 bases; unmatched bases: 4. CDR1 is SEHNR and CDR2 is FQNEAQ in the germline V gene (reference sequence). This CDR3 comprises 14 residues. CDR3 in DNA: TGTGCCAGCAGCAACCGGGACAGGGGCTACGAGCAGTACTTC. Translated, it gives CASSNRDRGYEQYF.

The gene calls are TRBV2 and TRBJ2-2; 9 bases agree with TRBD2. Germline V gives CDR1 SNHLY, CDR2 FYNNEI. The CDR3 has 16 amino acids. V trimming: 5 bases; J trimming: 1 base; junction bases outside the gene matches: 5. The CDR3: CASSFSGGLNTGELFF. CDR3 in DNA: TGTGCCAGCAGTTTCAGCGGGGGGTTGAACACCGGGGAGCTGTTTTTT. Combining the CDR3 with reference TRBV2 and TRBJ2-2 gives the whole variable domain EPEVTQTPSHQVTQMGQEVILRCVPISNHLYFYWYRQILGQKVEFLVSFYNNEISEKSEIFDDQFSVERPDGSNFTLKIRSTKLEDSAMYFCASSFSGGLNTGELFFGEGSRLTVL.

V is TRBV7-9 and J is TRBJ2-7, with 10 bases that match TRBD2. The CDR3 contains 15 residues. The V gene's germline CDR1 is SEHNR and CDR2 FQNEAQ (reference sequence). V dropped 0 bases and J dropped 4; count of bases not matched to a gene: 3. The chain's CDR3 is CASSLAPSGGYEQYF. CDR3 DNA: TGTGCCAGCAGCTTAGCTCCTAGCGGGGGTTACGAGCAGTACTTC.

The count of this clone is one. The chain couples TRBV5-1 to TRBJ2-7, with TRBD1 as a possible D gene (6 bases). CDR1 is SGHRS and CDR2 is YFSETQ in the germline V gene. V was pared by 0 bases and J by 1 base, with 14 bases between. The CDR3 covers 16 residues. The CDR3 DNA reads TGCGCCAGCAGCTTGGGGATAGGGGGACGGTCCTACGAGCAGTACTTC. As protein: CASSLGIGGRSYEQYF.

The chain couples TRBV7-9 to TRBJ2-5; 9 bases are shared with TRBD2. J gave up 5 bases and V 6 bases, and 10 bases lay outside the gene matches. This CDR3 is built from 15 residues. Germline CDR1 reads SEHNR; CDR2 reads FQNEAQ (reference sequence). CDR3 sequence: CASSSFSGGGETQYF. The CDR3 DNA reads as TGTGCCAGCAGTTCTTTTAGCGGGGGCGGGGAGACCCAGTACTTC. The variable domain in full, completed from reference TRBV7-9 and TRBJ2-5, reads DTGVSQNPRHKITKRGQNVTFRCDPISEHNRLYWYRQTLGQGPEFLTYFQNEAQLEKSRLLSDRFSAERPKGSFSTLEIQRTEQGDSAMYLCASSSFSGGGETQYFGPGTRLLVL.

V and J are TRBV7-8 and TRBJ2-1; D is unclear. Germline-derived CDR1 and CDR2 are SGHVS and FQNEAQ. The CDR3 has 14 amino acids. With 0 bases removed from V and 12 bases from J, the gap between germline ends came to 15 bases. CDR3 DNA sequence: TGTGCCAGCAGCTTAGCGGGTGAGGTGCGATGGCAGTTCTTC. Protein product: CASSLAGEVRWQFF.

The rearrangement links TRBV5-1 to TRBJ2-3; 14 positions match TRBD2. Germline V CDR1 and CDR2: SGHRS, YFSETQ. Trimming cost V 0 bases and J 3 bases; bases outside gene matches: 3. This CDR3 is 17 amino acids long. The CDR3 coding sequence is TGCGCCAGCAGCTTGGGACTAGCGGGGGGGCCAACAGATACGCAGTATTTT. This translates into CASSLGLAGGPTDTQYF.

This clone showed up just a few times. The gene calls are TRBV7-9 and TRBJ2-3; 10 bases fit TRBD2. The CDR3 is 17 residues long. V lost 3 bases and J lost 2; bases outside the gene matches: 8. The germline gives CDR1 SEHNR, CDR2 FQNEAQ (reference sequence). The CDR3 DNA reads TGTGCCAGCAGCTTGCTAGCGGGGGACCCCTACACAGATACGCAGTATTTT. Translation gives CASSLLAGDPYTDTQYF.

This clone was seen a handful of times. V is TRBV6-5 and J is TRBJ2-1, with 11 bases fitting TRBD2. This CDR3 contains 13 residues. Unmatched junction bases numbered 6, after V lost 8 bases and J lost 9 bases. Germline V gives CDR1 MNHEY, CDR2 SVGAGI. For the CDR3, the DNA is TGTGCCAGCCGCACCGGGACTAGCGGTGAGCAGTTCTTC. Translation: CASRTGTSGEQFF.

The chain recombines TRBV10-3 with TRBJ1-5, with D possibly being TRBD1 (6 bases). This CDR3 has 13 residues. CDR1 is ENHRY, CDR2 SYGVKD, per germline. V lost 6 bases and J lost 3, with 9 bases in between. The CDR3 nucleotides read TGTGCCATCAGAGGGGGGGACAATCAGCCCCAGCATTTT. It translates to CAIRGGDNQPQHF.